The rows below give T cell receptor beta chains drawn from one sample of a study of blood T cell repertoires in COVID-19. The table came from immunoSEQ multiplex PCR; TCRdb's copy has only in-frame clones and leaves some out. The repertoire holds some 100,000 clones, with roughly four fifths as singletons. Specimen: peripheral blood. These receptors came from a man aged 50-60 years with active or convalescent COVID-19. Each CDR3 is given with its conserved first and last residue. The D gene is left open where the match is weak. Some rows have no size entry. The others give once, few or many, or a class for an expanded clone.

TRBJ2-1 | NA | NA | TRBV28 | TGTGCCAGCAGTTCACAGGGTACCTACAATGAGCAGTTCTTC | CASSSQGTYNEQFF
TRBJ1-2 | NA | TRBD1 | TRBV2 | TGTGCCAGTTGCCTACAGGGGGACTATGGCTACACCTTC | CASCLQGDYGYTF
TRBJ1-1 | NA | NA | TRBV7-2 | TGTGCCAGCAGCAAGAACAGTGACACTGAAGCTTTCTTT | CASSKNSDTEAFF
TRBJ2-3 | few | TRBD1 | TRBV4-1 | TGCGCCAGCAGCCTCCAGGGGGCAGGAGATACGCAGTATTTT | CASSLQGAGDTQYF
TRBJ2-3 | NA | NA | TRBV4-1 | TGCGCCAGCAGCCACCCTCGCACAGATACGCAGTATTTT | CASSHPRTDTQYF
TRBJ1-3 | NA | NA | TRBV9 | TGTGCCAGCAGCGGGACAGTCCTCGCTGGAAACACCATATATTTT | CASSGTVLAGNTIYF
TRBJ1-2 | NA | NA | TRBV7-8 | TGTGCCAGCAGCTTAGGCCAGGCCTTCTATGGCTACACCTTC | CASSLGQAFYGYTF
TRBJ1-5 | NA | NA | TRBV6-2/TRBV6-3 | TGTGCCAGCAGTGCCGGGGAGGGTCAGCCCCAGCATTTT | CASSAGEGQPQHF
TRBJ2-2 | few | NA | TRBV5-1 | TGCGCCAGCAGCTTGGAGCAGGTCGGGGAGCTGTTTTTT | CASSLEQVGELFF
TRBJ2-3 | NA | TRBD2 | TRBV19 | TGTGCCAGTAGCTCGACTAGCGGGGGCACAGATACGCAGTATTTT | CASSSTSGGTDTQYF
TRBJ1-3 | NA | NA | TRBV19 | TGTGCCAGTAGTCCCCGGGACACCCGCAACACCATATATTTT | CASSPRDTRNTIYF
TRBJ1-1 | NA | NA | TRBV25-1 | TGTGCCAGCAGTGATACCGGGACAAGGCCCCCTGAAGCTTTCTTT | CASSDTGTRPPEAFF
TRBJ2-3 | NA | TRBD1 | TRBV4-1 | TGCGCCAGCAGTCTCGATGACAGGACAGGTACAGATACGCAGTATTTT | CASSLDDRTGTDTQYF
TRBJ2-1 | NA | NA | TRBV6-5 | TGTGCCAGTAATCGACTACAGGGTAGTGAGCAGTTCTTC | CASNRLQGSEQFF
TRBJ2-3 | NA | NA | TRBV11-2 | TGTGCCAGCAGGAACGGGCTAGGGGCCACAGATACGCAGTATTTT | CASRNGLGATDTQYF
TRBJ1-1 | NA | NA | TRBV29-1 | TGCAGCGTCTCGGGGGGCTCCGAAGCTTTCTTT | CSVSGGSEAFF
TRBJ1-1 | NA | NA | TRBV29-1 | TGCAGCGTTGAAGATAGAAGGAACACTGAAGCTTTCTTT | CSVEDRRNTEAFF
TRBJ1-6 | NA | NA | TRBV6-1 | TGTGCCAGCAGTGAAAAGGGGGGGATCTATTCACCCCTCCACTTT | CASSEKGGIYSPLHF
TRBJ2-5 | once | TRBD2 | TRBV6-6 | TGTGCCAGCAGTGCGGGGACTAGCGGGTCGAAGACCCAGTACTTC | CASSAGTSGSKTQYF
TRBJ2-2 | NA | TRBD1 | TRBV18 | TGTGCCAGCTCACCAGGGGACAGCACCGGGGAGCTGTTTTTT | CASSPGDSTGELFF
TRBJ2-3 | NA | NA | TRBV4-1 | TGCGCCAGCAGCCGACCGGGACTTTCAGTCACAGATACGCAGTATTTT | CASSRPGLSVTDTQYF
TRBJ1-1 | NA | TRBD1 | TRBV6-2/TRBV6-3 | TGTGCCAGCAGTCCAGGGGGGAGAACTGAAGCTTTCTTT | CASSPGGRTEAFF
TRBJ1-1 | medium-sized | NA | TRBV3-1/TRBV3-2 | TGTGCCAGCAGCCTACAACAGGGAAGGAACACTGAAGCTTTCTTT | CASSLQQGRNTEAFF
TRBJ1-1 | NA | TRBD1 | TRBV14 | TGTGCCAGCAGCTTATACAGGGGTTCGAACACTGAAGCTTTCTTT | CASSLYRGSNTEAFF
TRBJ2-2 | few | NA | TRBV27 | TGTGCCAGCAGTTACGACAGCACCGGGGAGCTGTTTTTT | CASSYDSTGELFF
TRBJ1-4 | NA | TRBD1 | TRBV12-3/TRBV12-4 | TGTGCCAGCTACGGACAGGGTGATGAAAAACTGTTTTTT | CASYGQGDEKLFF
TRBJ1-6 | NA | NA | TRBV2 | TGTGCCAGCAGTGAAACGGGGAATAATTCACCCCTCCACTTT | CASSETGNNSPLHF
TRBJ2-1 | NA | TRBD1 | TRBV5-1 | TGCGCCAGCAGCTTGGCGGGACAGATCAATGAGCAGTTCTTC | CASSLAGQINEQFF
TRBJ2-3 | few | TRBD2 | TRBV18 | TGTGCCAGCTCACCACCGGCTAGCGGGGGTCCAGATACGCAGTATTTT | CASSPPASGGPDTQYF
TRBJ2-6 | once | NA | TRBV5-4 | TGTGCCAGCAGCTCGGACAGCTCTGGGGCCAACGTCCTGACTTTC | CASSSDSSGANVLTF
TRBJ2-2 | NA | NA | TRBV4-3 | TGCGCCAGCAGCTCTAGCGCTGGGCTCATCACCGGGGAGCTGTTTTTT | CASSSSAGLITGELFF
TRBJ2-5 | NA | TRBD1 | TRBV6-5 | TGTGCCAGCAGTATCCAGACAGGGCCAGAGACCCAGTACTTC | CASSIQTGPETQYF
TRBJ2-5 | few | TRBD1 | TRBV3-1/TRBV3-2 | TGTGCCAGCAGCCGATCGACAGGGAAGGAAGAGACCCAGTACTTC | CASSRSTGKEETQYF
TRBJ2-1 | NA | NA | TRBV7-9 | TGTGCCAGCAGCTTAGTTCCCCCCGGGACAAAGCAGTTCTTC | CASSLVPPGTKQFF
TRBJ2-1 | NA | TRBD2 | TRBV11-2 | TGTGCCAGCAGCTCCCTACTAGCGGGGGGCTACAATGAGCAGTTCTTC | CASSSLLAGGYNEQFF
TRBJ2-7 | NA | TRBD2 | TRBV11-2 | TGTGCCAGCAGCTTAGATCGCGGGGGGGGATCCTACGAGCAGTACTTC | CASSLDRGGGSYEQYF
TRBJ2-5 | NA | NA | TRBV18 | TGTGCCAGCTCACTACAAGAGACCCAGTACTTC | CASSLQETQYF
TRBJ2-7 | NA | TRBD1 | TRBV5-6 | TGTGCCAGCAGCTTGGTTCAGGGGGTTGGGGAGCAGTACTTC | CASSLVQGVGEQYF
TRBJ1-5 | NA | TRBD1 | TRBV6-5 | TGTGCCAGCAGTTGGGGACAGGGAGGCAATCAGCCCCAGCATTTT | CASSWGQGGNQPQHF
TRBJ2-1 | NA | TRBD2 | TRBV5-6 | TGTGCCAGCAGCCCCCCCCCACGGGGGGCCTACAATGAGCAGTTCTTC | CASSPPPRGAYNEQFF
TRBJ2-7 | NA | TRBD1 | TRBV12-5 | TGTGCTAGTGAACCCCTGGGACAGGGGAACTTC | CASEPLGQGNF
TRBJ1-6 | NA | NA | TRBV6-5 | TGTGCCAGCAGGCCGGGACTAAATTCACCCCTCCACTTT | CASRPGLNSPLHF
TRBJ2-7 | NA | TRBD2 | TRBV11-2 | TGTGCCAGCAGCTCCGGGGGGGCGATAGGCGAGCAGTACTTC | CASSSGGAIGEQYF
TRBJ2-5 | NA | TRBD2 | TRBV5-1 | TGCGCCAGCAGCTTGGTGGCTAGCGGGGGTCAGGAGACCCAGTACTTC | CASSLVASGGQETQYF
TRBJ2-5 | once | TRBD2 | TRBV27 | TGTGCCAGCAGTTGGGGACTACAAGGAGAGACCCAGTACTTC | CASSWGLQGETQYF
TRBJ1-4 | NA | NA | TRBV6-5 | TGTGCCAGCAGTCTAGAGCGGGGAAAAGAAAAACTGTTTTTT | CASSLERGKEKLFF
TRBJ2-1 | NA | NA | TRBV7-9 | TGTGCCAGCAGCTTAGCTAGGAGCTCCTACAATGAGCAGTTCTTC | CASSLARSSYNEQFF
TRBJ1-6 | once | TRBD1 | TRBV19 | TGTGCCAGTAGTATCGCACAGGGGAATTCACCCCTCCACTTT | CASSIAQGNSPLHF
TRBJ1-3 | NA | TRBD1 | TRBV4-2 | TGTGCCAGCAGCCAAGATATAGGGGGCGGATCTGGAAACACCATATATTTT | CASSQDIGGGSGNTIYF
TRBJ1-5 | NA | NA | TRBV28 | TGTGCCAGCAGTTCCCTGCGGGGCGAGGATCAGCCCCAGCATTTT | CASSSLRGEDQPQHF